This T cell receptor beta chain emerged from a study of control samples from healthy donors and cancer patients. Germline CDR1 SGHRS, CDR2 YFSETQ. The V segment lost 4 bases and the J segment 6 bases; nucleotides outside the gene matches: 10. The CDR3 totals 14 residues. Libraries were prepared by immunoSEQ multiplex PCR; TCRdb keeps only in-frame clonotypes and omits some of them. The top ten clones hold approximately 9% of a sample with roughly 130,000 clones, 75% to 95% of them seen once. The chain uses TRBV5-1 and TRBJ2-7, with 7 positions matching TRBD1. This clonotype was obtained from a man aged 18 to 29 in good health. The material sequenced was blood. In DNA form, the CDR3 reads TGCGCCAGCAGCACCCGGGACAGAAAAGGCGAGCAGTACTTC. This gives the protein CASSTRDRKGEQYF.